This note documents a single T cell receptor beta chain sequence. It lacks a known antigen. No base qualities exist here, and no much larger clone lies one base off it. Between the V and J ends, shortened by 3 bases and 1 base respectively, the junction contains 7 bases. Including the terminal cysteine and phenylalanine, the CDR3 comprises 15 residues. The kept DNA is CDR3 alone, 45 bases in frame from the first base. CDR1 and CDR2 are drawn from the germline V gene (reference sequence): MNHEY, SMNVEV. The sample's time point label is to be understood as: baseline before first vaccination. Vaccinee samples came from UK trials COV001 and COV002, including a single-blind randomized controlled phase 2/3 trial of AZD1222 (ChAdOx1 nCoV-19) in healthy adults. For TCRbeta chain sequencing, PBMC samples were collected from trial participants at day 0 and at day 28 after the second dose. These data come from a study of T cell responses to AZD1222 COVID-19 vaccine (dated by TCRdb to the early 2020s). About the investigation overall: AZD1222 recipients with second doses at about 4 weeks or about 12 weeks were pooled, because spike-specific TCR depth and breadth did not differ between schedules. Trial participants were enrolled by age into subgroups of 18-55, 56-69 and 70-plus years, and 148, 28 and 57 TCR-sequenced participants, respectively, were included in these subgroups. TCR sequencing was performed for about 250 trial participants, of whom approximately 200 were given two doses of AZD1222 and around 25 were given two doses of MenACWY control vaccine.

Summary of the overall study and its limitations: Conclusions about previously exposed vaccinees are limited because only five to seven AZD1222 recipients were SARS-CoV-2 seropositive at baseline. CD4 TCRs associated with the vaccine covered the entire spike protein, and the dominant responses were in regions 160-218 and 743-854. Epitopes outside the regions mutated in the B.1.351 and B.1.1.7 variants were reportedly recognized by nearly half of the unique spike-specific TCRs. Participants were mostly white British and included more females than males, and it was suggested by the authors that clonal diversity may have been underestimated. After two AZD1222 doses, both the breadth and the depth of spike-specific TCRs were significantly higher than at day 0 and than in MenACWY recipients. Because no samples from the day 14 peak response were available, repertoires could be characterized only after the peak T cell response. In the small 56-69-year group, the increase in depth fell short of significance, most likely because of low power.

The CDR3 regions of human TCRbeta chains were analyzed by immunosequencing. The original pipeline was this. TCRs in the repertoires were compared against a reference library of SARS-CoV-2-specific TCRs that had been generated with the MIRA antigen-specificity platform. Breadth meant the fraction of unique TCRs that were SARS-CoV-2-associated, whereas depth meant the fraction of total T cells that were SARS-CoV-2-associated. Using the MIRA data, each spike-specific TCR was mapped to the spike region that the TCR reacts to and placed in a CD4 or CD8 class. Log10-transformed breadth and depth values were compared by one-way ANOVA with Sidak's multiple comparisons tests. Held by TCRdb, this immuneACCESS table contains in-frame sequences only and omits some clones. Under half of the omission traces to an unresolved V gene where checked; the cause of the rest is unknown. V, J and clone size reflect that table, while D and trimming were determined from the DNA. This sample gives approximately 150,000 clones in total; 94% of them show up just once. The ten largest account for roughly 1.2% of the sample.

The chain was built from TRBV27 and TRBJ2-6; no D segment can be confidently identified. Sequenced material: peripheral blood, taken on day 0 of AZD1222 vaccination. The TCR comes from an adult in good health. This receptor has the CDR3 CASSLLASGANVLTF. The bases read TGTGCCAGCAGTTTGCTTGCTTCTGGGGCCAACGTCCTGACTTTC.